One sample yielded the 23 T cell receptor beta chains listed below, sequenced in a study of blood T cell repertoires in COVID-19. TCRdb's copy holds only in-frame clones and misses some; the assay was immunoSEQ multiplex PCR. The table lists over 120,000 clones, 75% to 90% of them singletons. The sample taken for sequencing was peripheral blood. These receptors were obtained from a human donor in a cohort sampled during active COVID-19.

The rearrangement links TRBV19 to TRBJ1-2, with 10 bases lining up with TRBD1. Germline CDR1 and CDR2: LNHDA and SQIVND (reference sequence). The CDR3 totals 15 residues. The V gene end was trimmed by 6 bases and the J gene end by 6 bases; junction bases not matched to a gene: 10. The CDR3 sequence: CASRRQGASDDGYTF. CDR3 coding DNA: TGTGCCAGTAGAAGACAGGGGGCTTCGGATGATGGCTACACCTTC. Using reference TRBV19 and TRBJ1-2 for the parts outside the CDR3, the full variable domain is DGGITQSPKYLFRKEGQNVTLSCEQNLNHDAMYWYRQDPGQGLRLIYYSQIVNDFQKGDIAEGYSVSREKKESFPLTVTSAQKNPTAFYLCASRRQGASDDGYTFGSGTRLTVV.

The chain uses TRBV5-1 and TRBJ1-1; TRBD1 might be the D (5 bases). The CDR3 runs 14 residues. V was pared by 4 bases and J by 5 bases, with 15 bases between. Germline V CDR1 and CDR2: SGHRS, YFSETQ. CDR3 nucleotides: TGCGCCAGCAGCCCCGGGCGGGGCGGGACTGAAGCTTTCTTT. Amino acid sequence: CASSPGRGGTEAFF.

The V call is TRBV12-3 or TRBV12-4, the J call TRBJ2-7; 11 nucleotides line up with TRBD1. Trimming at V came to 10 bases and at J to 4 bases, leaving 3 bases not matched to a gene. This CDR3 spans 12 amino acids. The CDR3 nucleotides are TGTGCCACCGGGACAGGGGGATACGAGCAGTACTTC. It encodes CATGTGGYEQYF.

This clone was observed a few times. The J gene is TRBJ2-7, the V gene TRBV11-2; 13 bases align to TRBD2. With V trimmed by 3 bases and J by 7 bases, 9 bases remained unmatched. CDR1 SGHAT and CDR2 FQNNGV come from the germline V gene. The CDR3 spans 16 residues. The CDR3 coding sequence is TGTGCCAGCAGCTTGCAACCGGGACTAGCGGGGACTGAGCAGTACTTC. Translation: CASSLQPGLAGTEQYF.

This clone was seen only once. The chain employs TRBV7-9 and TRBJ1-6; TRBD1 might be the D (6 bases). CDR1 and CDR2 (germline): SEHNR, FQNEAQ (reference sequence). The CDR3 totals 15 residues. V was clipped by 0 bases and J by 10 bases, with 13 bases between them. The chain's CDR3 is CASSLAGGQGSPLHF. DNA for the CDR3: TGTGCCAGCAGCTTAGCGGGGGGGCAGGGATCACCCCTCCACTTT.

The chain joins TRBV9 to TRBJ1-2; 7 positions match TRBD1. This CDR3 has 13 amino acids. Losses at the gene ends were 5 bases for V and 5 bases for J; bases not matched to a gene: 6. Germline-derived CDR1 and CDR2 are SGDLS and YYNGEE. CDR3 DNA sequence: TGTGCCAGCAGAGGACAGGCGAAATATGGCTACACCTTC. Translated: CASRGQAKYGYTF.

The chain couples TRBV12-3 or TRBV12-4 to TRBJ2-2; possible D gene TRBD1, 6 bases. This CDR3 comprises 13 residues. The germline V and J ends were trimmed by 6 bases and 7 bases, with 12 bases remaining between them. CDR3 nucleotide sequence: TGTGCCAGCAGCCAGATGACAGGCGGGGAGCTGTTTTTT. It translates to CASSQMTGGELFF.

The genes are TRBV19 and TRBJ2-3, with 8 bases that match TRBD1. Germline values: CDR1 LNHDA, CDR2 SQIVND (reference sequence). The length of the CDR3 is 16 residues. V gave up 4 bases and J gave up 3 bases; unmatched junction bases: 9. CDR3 loop: CASSTQGQGGTDTQYF. The CDR3 DNA follows: TGTGCCAGTAGTACCCAAGGACAGGGCGGTACAGATACGCAGTATTTT.

This rearrangement joins TRBV19 to TRBJ2-1; the match to TRBD1 covers 7 bases. J lost 9 bases, V lost 2 bases, and 10 bases had no gene match. The CDR3 length is 15 residues. The germline V gene encodes CDR1 LNHDA and CDR2 SQIVND (reference sequence). The CDR3 nucleotides are TGTGCCAGTAGTATACCCCAAGGGGGCTATAGTGAGCAGTTCTTC. As protein: CASSIPQGGYSEQFF.

The genes are TRBV5-4 and TRBJ2-7, with D maybe TRBD2 (5 bases). Germline CDR1 SGHNT, CDR2 YYREEE (reference sequence). Trimming shortened V by 0 bases and J by 4 bases, and 8 bases separated the two germline ends. This CDR3 is built from 13 residues. CDR3 sequence reads: CASSLGGLYEQYF. The CDR3 DNA follows: TGTGCCAGCAGCTTGGGAGGGTTATACGAGCAGTACTTC.

Only a few counts were recorded for this clone. The chain is built from TRBV29-1 and TRBJ2-7; D may be TRBD1 (6 bases). This CDR3 region has 15 residues. The ends were cut back, 6 bases at V and 0 bases at J, with 18 bases in the middle. Germline V lookup: CDR1 SQVTM, CDR2 ANQGSEA. The CDR3 DNA follows: TGCAGCGTATCCCTCCGGGACACCAACTCCTACGAGCAGTACTTC. It is translated as CSVSLRDTNSYEQYF.

The V gene is TRBV7-8, the J gene TRBJ1-6, with TRBD1 as a possible D gene (6 bases). This CDR3 is 12 amino acids long. Looked up from germline, CDR1 is SGHVS and CDR2 is FQNEAQ. With 4 bases removed from V and 10 bases from J, the gap between germline ends came to 8 bases. The CDR3 bases are TGTGCCAGCAGCTCGAGGGGGTCACCCCTCCACTTT. It yields the protein CASSSRGSPLHF.

The chain combines TRBV5-4 with TRBJ2-2; D may be TRBD2 (6 bases). Germline V gene lookup returns CDR1 SGHNT and CDR2 YYREEE (reference sequence). V lost 0 bases to trimming and J lost 0 bases, with 6 bases between them. The CDR3 is 15 amino acids. CDR3 DNA sequence: TGTGCCAGCAGCTTGGGACTAGCGAACACCGGGGAGCTGTTTTTT. It specifies CASSLGLANTGELFF.

This chain links TRBV2 with TRBJ1-2; D ambiguous. There are 15 residues in the CDR3. CDR1 and CDR2 from the germline V gene are SNHLY and FYNNEI. V lost 0 bases and J 2 bases, leaving 10 bases between the germline ends. Here the CDR3 DNA reads TGTGCCAGCAGTGAAGCTAGGCAGGTGAACTATGGCTACACCTTC. This sequence encodes CASSEARQVNYGYTF.

V gene TRBV19 combines with J gene TRBJ2-3; D might be TRBD2 (7 bases). From germline, CDR1 is LNHDA and CDR2 SQIVND (reference sequence). The CDR3 extends over 13 amino acids. Trimming shortened V by 5 bases and J by 4 bases, and 10 bases separated the two germline ends. DNA of the CDR3: TGTGCCAGTAGTGTCGGGGGGCCAGATACGCAGTATTTT. Its protein product is CASSVGGPDTQYF.

This chain connects TRBV28 to TRBJ1-3; 10 bases align to TRBD1. CDR3 length equals 15 residues. CDR1 MDHEN and CDR2 SYDVKM come from the germline V gene. Losses at the gene ends were 3 bases for V and 3 bases for J; bases not matched to a gene: 2. CDR3 in amino acids: CASSFGTGDGNTIYF. The CDR3 coding sequence is TGTGCCAGCAGTTTCGGGACAGGGGATGGAAACACCATATATTTT.

A few counts support this clone. CDR3 nucleotides: TGTGCCAGCAGCGTTAGCGGGGCCATAAGGGAGCTGTTTTTT. It codes for CASSVSGAIRELFF. The J gene is TRBJ2-2, the V gene TRBV7-8, with 8 bases identical to TRBD2. Trimming removed 5 bases from V and 9 bases from J; junction bases left unmatched: 8. The CDR3 is made up of 14 amino acids. The germline V gene encodes CDR1 SGHVS and CDR2 FQNEAQ.

The chain combines TRBV10-3 with TRBJ2-1, with 10 bases lining up with TRBD1. From germline, CDR1 is ENHRY and CDR2 SYGVKD. With 8 bases clipped from V and 4 bases from J, the junction kept 8 bases outside the gene matches. The CDR3 contains 15 residues. Here the CDR3 DNA reads TGTGCCATCTCCTCCGGGACAGGGGATTACAATGAGCAGTTCTTC. The encoded protein is CAISSGTGDYNEQFF.

The J gene is TRBJ1-2, the V gene TRBV30; 9 nucleotides match TRBD1. The CDR3 has 16 residues. The germline V gene has CDR1 GTSNPN and CDR2 SVGIG (reference sequence). V gave up 5 bases and J gave up 0 bases; unmatched junction bases: 10. CDR3 loop: CAWGTKQGAPNYGYTF. CDR3 DNA: TGTGCCTGGGGAACAAAACAGGGGGCGCCTAACTATGGCTACACCTTC. The whole variable domain, remainder taken from reference TRBV30 and TRBJ1-2, is SQTIHQWPATLVQPVGSPLSLECTVEGTSNPNLYWYRQAAGRGLQLLFYSVGIGQISSEVPQNLSASRPQDRQFILSSKKLLLSDSGFYLCAWGTKQGAPNYGYTFGSGTRLTVV.

V gene TRBV27 combines with J gene TRBJ1-5, with a weak D call TRBD1 (5 bases). V lost 2 bases, J lost 2 bases, and 10 bases lay in between. The CDR3 is made up of 15 amino acids. Germline V gives CDR1 MNHEY, CDR2 SMNVEV (reference sequence). CDR3 loop: CASSLKGEGNQPQHF. DNA for the CDR3: TGTGCCAGCAGTTTAAAAGGGGAGGGCAATCAGCCCCAGCATTTT.

The chain couples TRBV5-1 to TRBJ2-5; 9 bases are shared with TRBD1. Germline V CDR1 and CDR2: SGHRS, YFSETQ. Trimming at V came to 3 bases and at J to 6 bases, leaving 6 bases not matched to a gene. The CDR3 extends over 14 amino acids. CDR3 amino acids: CASSSGQGRKTQYF. Written as DNA, the CDR3 is TGCGCCAGCAGCTCGGGACAGGGTCGGAAGACCCAGTACTTC. Drawing the rest from reference TRBV5-1 and TRBJ2-5, the complete variable domain is KAGVTQTPRYLIKTRGQQVTLSCSPISGHRSVSWYQQTPGQGLQFLFEYFSETQRNKGNFPGRFSGRQFSNSRSEMNVSTLELGDSALYLCASSSGQGRKTQYFGPGTRLLVL.

This clone was seen just once. The chain is built from TRBV30 and TRBJ1-1; TRBD1 matches 7 bases. The CDR3 contains 14 residues. Germline assignment: CDR1 GTSNPN and CDR2 SVGIG (reference sequence). Trimming at V came to 3 bases and at J to 7 bases, leaving 11 bases not matched to a gene. CDR3 loop: CAWSWGTVRREAFF. CDR3 DNA sequence: TGTGCCTGGAGCTGGGGGACAGTTCGCCGTGAAGCTTTCTTT.

This rearrangement joins TRBV6-5 to TRBJ1-5; 10 bases agree with TRBD1. The CDR3 length is 13 residues. Per germline, CDR1 MNHEY and CDR2 SVGAGI. The V and J ends lost 8 bases and 7 bases, in that order; junction bases with no gene match: 5. The CDR3 DNA sequence: TGTGCCAGCGGACAGGGGGAGAACCAGCCCCAGCATTTT. Translation gives CASGQGENQPQHF.